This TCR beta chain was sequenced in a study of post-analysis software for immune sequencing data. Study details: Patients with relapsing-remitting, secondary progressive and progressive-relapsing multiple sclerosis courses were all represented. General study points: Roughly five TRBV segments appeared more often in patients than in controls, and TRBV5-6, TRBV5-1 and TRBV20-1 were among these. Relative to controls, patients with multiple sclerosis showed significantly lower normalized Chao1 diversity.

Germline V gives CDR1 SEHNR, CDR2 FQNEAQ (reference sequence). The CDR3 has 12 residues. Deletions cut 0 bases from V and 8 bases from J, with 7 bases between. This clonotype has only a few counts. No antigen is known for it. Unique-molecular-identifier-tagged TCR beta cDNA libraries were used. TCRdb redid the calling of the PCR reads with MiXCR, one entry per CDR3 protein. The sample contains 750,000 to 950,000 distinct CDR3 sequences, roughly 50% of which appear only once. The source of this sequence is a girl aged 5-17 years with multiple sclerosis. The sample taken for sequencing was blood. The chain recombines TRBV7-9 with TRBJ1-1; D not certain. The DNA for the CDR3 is TGTGCCAGCAGCTTAGCTGTTGAAGAAGCTTTCTTT. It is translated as CASSLAVEEAFF.